This T cell receptor beta chain was sequenced in a study of CD8 T cells in Susac syndrome. From germline, CDR1 is LNHNV and CDR2 YYDKDF (reference sequence). This CDR3 has 14 residues. V dropped 2 bases and J dropped 2 bases, with 10 bases sitting between them. A quantity of about 0.45 to 1 ug RNA underwent reverse transcription using random hexamers. Multiplex immunoSEQ PCR targeted 54 Vbeta and 13 Jbeta TCR beta segments. TCRdb re-derived calls from the immunoSEQ multiplex PCR reads in MiXCR, one entry per CDR3 protein. The sample gives 400,000 or so distinct CDR3 sequences, roughly 85% of which show up once; under 0.15% is in the top ten. CD8+ and CD4+ T cells from blood underwent TCR beta sequencing, which was carried out in a high-throughput format.

This sequence joins TRBV15 and TRBJ2-7, with D possibly TRBD2 on 5 matching bases. The TCR sequence derives from a human donor with multiple sclerosis. The sequenced sample was CD8+ T cells from PBMCs. The CDR3 coding sequence is TGTGCCACCAGCAGACCGGGAAACCCCTACGAGCAGTACTTC. Translation: CATSRPGNPYEQYF. The full variable domain, rest sourced from reference TRBV15 and TRBJ2-7, is DAMVIQNPRYQVTQFGKPVTLSCSQTLNHNVMYWYQQKSSQAPKLLFHYYDKDFNNEADTPDNFQSRRPNTSFCFLDIRSPGLGDTAMYLCATSRPGNPYEQYFGPGTRLTVT.